The T cell receptor beta chain described here comes from a study of blood T cells in healthy people across ages. Study conclusions and caveats: Per million T cells, TCR beta diversity dropped roughly linearly as age increased. Donor CMV status was unknown, possibly confounding expanded clonotype changes.

This clonotype was observed a few times. No antigen is known for it. It was with a sample-barcoded 5' primer and a J-beta primer mix that a second PCR of roughly 6 to 12 cycles was run. A template-switch adaptor that had 12 random nucleotides put a tag on each cDNA molecule. TCRdb reanalysed the 5' RACE reads using MiXCR and keeps one entry per CDR3 protein. The table lists hundreds of thousands of distinct CDR3 sequences, roughly three fifths of them singletons. The CDR3 is 12 residues long. Germline V gene data show CDR1 as SQVTM and CDR2 as ANQGSEA. Trimming cost V 4 bases and J 3 bases, with 9 bases left between them.

The TCR originated in a middle-aged man in good health. Sequences were obtained from blood. This chain joins TRBV29-1 and TRBJ1-1; tentative D call: TRBD1 (5 bases). The chain's CDR3 is CSVAQGDTEAFF. CDR3 bases: TGCAGCGTTGCCCAGGGCGACACTGAAGCTTTCTTT.